This T cell receptor beta chain originates from a study of Ad26.COV2.S vaccination and SARS-CoV-2 variants. The ends lost 4 bases at V and 9 bases at J; junction bases unmatched: 6. This CDR3 spans 14 amino acids. From germline, CDR1 is MRHNA and CDR2 SNTAGT. The data were produced by immunoSEQ multiplex PCR, yet TCRdb's version contains in-frame clones alone and is incomplete. The table lists about 320,000 clones, approximately 87% of them singletons. The treatment was: 15 to 20 received Ad26.COV2.S at low or high dose, single or two shots; several received placebo; per-sample allocation not given. The investigators took samples on day 63 after the first vaccine or placebo injection.

This rearrangement joins TRBV6-4 to TRBJ2-1; 10 positions agree with TRBD2. The source was peripheral blood, collected in a trial of Ad26.COV2.S vaccine versus placebo. The origin of this receptor is a person aged 18-60 years who received the Ad26.COV2.S COVID-19 vaccine or a placebo. This chain's CDR3 is CASSAAGGPFEQFF. The DNA for the CDR3 is TGTGCCAGCAGTGCAGCGGGAGGGCCTTTTGAGCAGTTCTTC.